The 21 T cell receptor beta chains below all came from one sample that was sequenced in a study of beta chain features in type 1 diabetes. TCRB transcripts that were expressed got sequenced, as all of the isolated RNA had been reverse transcribed. Profiled with immunoSEQ multiplex PCR; TCRdb holds only in-frame clones, not every one. The repertoire includes under 550,000 clones, 9.5% to 12% of them detected once, and around 0.05% sits in the top ten. The material sequenced was naive CD4+ T cells from blood. These receptors came from a woman aged 18-35 years in good health.

This clone was counted ten times or more. The chain combines TRBV15 with TRBJ2-2; D gene unclear. V dropped 5 bases and J dropped 2 bases, with 9 bases sitting between them. Germline assignment: CDR1 LNHNV and CDR2 YYDKDF (reference sequence). The CDR3 sequence is 14 residues long. CDR3: CATSRGGNTGELFF. The DNA of the CDR3 is TGTGCCACCAGCCGAGGCGGTAACACCGGGGAGCTGTTTTTT.

This chain joins TRBV4-3 and TRBJ2-6; D remains unclear. V was clipped by 4 bases and J by 0 bases, with 13 bases between them. Germline V gene lookup returns CDR1 LGHNA and CDR2 YSLEER. The CDR3 has 17 amino acids. The chain's CDR3 is CASSRRSLNSGANVLTF. In nucleotides, the CDR3 is TGCGCCAGCAGCCGCCGCTCGTTAAACTCTGGGGCCAACGTCCTGACTTTC.

This chain joins TRBV30 and TRBJ1-4; 8 nucleotides match TRBD1. The V segment lost 2 bases and the J segment 7 bases; nucleotides outside the gene matches: 6. CDR1 is GTSNPN, CDR2 SVGIG, per germline (reference sequence). This CDR3 is 14 amino acids long. In nucleotides, the CDR3 is TGTGCCTGGAGTCGAGGACAGGGCCCTGAAAAACTGTTTTTT. This codes for CAWSRGQGPEKLFF.

The V gene is TRBV30, the J gene TRBJ1-2, with 7 bases identical to TRBD1. V was clipped by 3 bases and J by 3 bases; unmatched bases: 7. From germline, CDR1 is GTSNPN and CDR2 SVGIG (reference sequence). The CDR3 is made up of 14 amino acids. The CDR3 DNA sequence: TGTGCCTGGAGGGTGCAGGGGGGCGACTATGGCTACACCTTC. This codes for CAWRVQGGDYGYTF.

V is TRBV11-3 and J is TRBJ2-1, with 10 bases identical to TRBD1. Germline V gene lookup returns CDR1 SGHNT and CDR2 YENEEA. The CDR3 loop spans 16 amino acids. Trimming took 3 bases from V and 7 from J; bases not matched to a gene: 9. Here the CDR3 reads CASSFDRGQTWNEQFF. Here the CDR3 DNA reads TGTGCCAGCAGCTTCGACAGGGGGCAAACTTGGAATGAGCAGTTCTTC. The full variable domain, in which reference TRBV11-3 and TRBJ2-1 provide the parts outside the CDR3, is EAGVVQSPRYKIIEKKQPVAFWCNPISGHNTLYWYLQNLGQGPELLIRYENEEAVDDSQLPKDRFSAERLKGVDSTLKIQPAELGDSAVYLCASSFDRGQTWNEQFFGPGTRLTVL.

J is TRBJ1-1 and V is TRBV7-9; TRBD1 agrees at 7 bases. Per germline, CDR1 SEHNR and CDR2 FQNEAQ (reference sequence). This CDR3 is 12 amino acids long. With 5 bases clipped from V and 11 bases from J, the junction kept 8 bases outside the gene matches. The CDR3 reads CASSLSTGKAFF. The CDR3, as DNA: TGTGCCAGCAGCCTTTCGACAGGGAAGGCTTTCTTT. The full variable domain, in which reference TRBV7-9 and TRBJ1-1 provide the parts outside the CDR3, is DTGVSQNPRHKITKRGQNVTFRCDPISEHNRLYWYRQTLGQGPEFLTYFQNEAQLEKSRLLSDRFSAERPKGSFSTLEIQRTEQGDSAMYLCASSLSTGKAFFGQGTRLTVV.

The rearrangement uses TRBV9 and TRBJ2-3, with 12 positions matching TRBD2. J lost 2 bases, V lost 0 bases, and 1 base had no gene match. Germline V gene lookup returns CDR1 SGDLS and CDR2 YYNGEE. CDR3 size: 16 residues. CDR3 loop: CASSVGLAGDTDTQYF. As DNA, the CDR3 is TGTGCCAGCAGCGTAGGACTAGCGGGGGACACAGATACGCAGTATTTT.

V gene TRBV7-3 combines with J gene TRBJ2-6; D is ambiguous. Germline V gene sequence: CDR1 SGHTA, CDR2 FQGTGA. V was pared by 2 bases and J by 0 bases, with 8 bases between. The CDR3 consists of 16 residues. The CDR3 region has the DNA TGTGCCAGCAGCTTAGGGTCACGCTCTGGGGCCAACGTCCTGACTTTC. It codes for CASSLGSRSGANVLTF.

V and J are TRBV4-1 and TRBJ2-1; TRBD1 matches 8 bases. With 4 bases clipped from V and 8 bases from J, the junction kept 7 bases outside the gene matches. Germline-derived CDR1 and CDR2 are MGHRA and YSYEKL. The CDR3 has 14 residues. The CDR3 loop is CASSRTGQEDEQFF. CDR3 nucleotide sequence: TGCGCCAGCAGCCGAACGGGACAGGAGGATGAGCAGTTCTTC.

The V gene is TRBV4-2, the J gene TRBJ1-2; TRBD1 agrees at 8 bases. Germline lookup yields CDR1 LGHNA and CDR2 YNFKEQ. The CDR3 is 17 residues long. The J segment lost 3 bases and the V segment lost 4 bases, leaving 13 bases of the junction unmatched. The CDR3 DNA sequence: TGTGCCAGCAGCCCGACTTCCGGGACAGGCGGGTACTATGGCTACACCTTC. Translating gives CASSPTSGTGGYYGYTF.

This clone was observed a few times. This chain joins TRBV29-1 and TRBJ1-2; D gene ambiguous. V was cut by 3 bases and J by 6 bases, with 8 bases left in between. This CDR3 comprises 11 residues. Germline CDR1 and CDR2: SQVTM and ANQGSEA. The CDR3, as DNA: TGCAGCGTTGACCAGAGGGATGGCTACACCTTC. It codes for CSVDQRDGYTF.

As for this clone: In the same sample, other DNA sequences code for this CDR3. V gene TRBV29-1 combines with J gene TRBJ1-1; a weak D match, TRBD1 (5 bases). V dropped 7 bases and J dropped 0 bases, with 9 bases sitting between them. Germline values: CDR1 SQVTM, CDR2 ANQGSEA. This CDR3 is built from 12 residues. The CDR3 DNA sequence: TGCAGCGCGGGACGGATGAACACTGAAGCTTTCTTT. It yields the protein CSAGRMNTEAFF.

A word on this clone: Additional DNA sequences in this sample encode the identical CDR3. This chain joins TRBV20-1 and TRBJ2-7; D is possibly TRBD1 or TRBD2 (5 bases each). Looked up from germline, CDR1 is DFQATT and CDR2 is SNEGSKA (reference sequence). Trimming left V 3 bases short and J 3 bases short, with 6 bases between. The CDR3 is 11 amino acids. The chain's CDR3 is CSARRGYEQYF. DNA of the CDR3: TGCAGTGCTAGGAGGGGCTACGAGCAGTACTTC.

Only a few counts were recorded for this clone. This chain connects TRBV11-2 to TRBJ2-2; D is uncertain. V lost 6 bases to trimming and J lost 0 bases, with 14 bases between them. CDR3 size: 16 residues. Germline CDR1 reads SGHAT; CDR2 reads FQNNGV. In DNA form, the CDR3 reads TGTGCCAGCAGACGCCCCGGACGGACGAACACCGGGGAGCTGTTTTTT. As protein: CASRRPGRTNTGELFF.

The V gene is TRBV28, the J gene TRBJ2-3; D possibly uses TRBD1 or TRBD2 (5 bases each). Germline-derived CDR1 and CDR2 are MDHEN and SYDVKM. The CDR3 covers 22 residues. The germline V and J ends were trimmed by 7 bases and 0 bases, with 35 bases remaining between them. CDR3 in amino acids: CASTRGYQYDYSSRPSTDTQYF. CDR3 coding DNA: TGTGCCAGCACAAGGGGCTACCAATACGACTATTCCTCCCGCCCTAGCACAGATACGCAGTATTTT.

This clone has only a few counts. The J gene is TRBJ2-1, the V gene TRBV27; 10 bases fit TRBD2. This CDR3 region has 15 residues. Trimming at V came to 2 bases and at J to 8 bases, leaving 6 bases not matched to a gene. Germline CDR1 MNHEY, CDR2 SMNVEV (reference sequence). This chain's CDR3 is CASSLRLAGPYEQFF. The CDR3, as DNA: TGTGCCAGCAGTTTACGACTAGCGGGTCCATATGAGCAGTTCTTC.

This chain uses TRBV12-5 with TRBJ2-3, with D possibly TRBD2 on 5 matching bases. The germline gives CDR1 LGHNT, CDR2 FRNRAP. The CDR3 is 19 residues long. V lost 0 bases, J lost 2 bases, and 21 bases lay in between. CDR3 sequence reads: CASGLVHYIAYFLTDTQYF. The CDR3 DNA is TGTGCTAGTGGTTTGGTCCATTACATAGCGTACTTCCTCACAGATACGCAGTATTTT. The variable domain in full, with the rest retrieved from reference TRBV12-5 and TRBJ2-3, is DARVTQTPRHKVTEMGQEVTMRCQPILGHNTVFWYRQTMMQGLELLAYFRNRAPLDDSGMPKDRFSAEMPDATLATLKIQPSEPRDSAVYFCASGLVHYIAYFLTDTQYFGPGTRLTVL.

This clone showed up just a few times. The J gene is TRBJ2-1, the V gene TRBV6-5, with D unclear. V was shortened by 6 bases and J by 0 bases, with 12 bases between the two germline ends. Germline-derived CDR1 and CDR2 are MNHEY and SVGAGI. The length of the CDR3 is 15 residues. The CDR3, as DNA: TGTGCCAGCAGCCCGGCGGTCGGCTCCTACAATGAGCAGTTCTTC. Translated, it gives CASSPAVGSYNEQFF.

V is TRBV7-9 and J is TRBJ2-1; D call uncertain. V was clipped by 1 base and J by 5 bases, with 6 bases between them. The CDR3 length is 13 residues. Looked up from germline, CDR1 is SEHNR and CDR2 is FQNEAQ (reference sequence). The CDR3 region has the DNA TGTGCCAGCAGCTTAGAGGCGGACAATGAGCAGTTCTTC. This codes for CASSLEADNEQFF.

The chain combines TRBV11-3 with TRBJ2-4; D is uncertain. The CDR3 length is 12 residues. Trimming stripped 4 bases from V and 6 bases from J, with 7 bases between. CDR1 is SGHNT and CDR2 is YENEEA in the germline V gene. CDR3 sequence (DNA): TGTGCCAGCAGCTCAGGCGGAAACATTCAGTACTTC. Residues: CASSSGGNIQYF.

In its sample, this clone was seen a few times. The chain carries TRBV7-2 and TRBJ2-7, with 9 bases lining up with TRBD1. The CDR3 sequence is 15 residues long. Germline V gene data show CDR1 as SGHTA and CDR2 as FQGNSA. Trimming cost V 4 bases and J 1 base; bases outside gene matches: 5. This CDR3 reads CASSSLDRGSYEQYV. The CDR3, as DNA: TGTGCCAGCAGCTCCTTGGACAGGGGTTCCTACGAGCAGTACGTC.